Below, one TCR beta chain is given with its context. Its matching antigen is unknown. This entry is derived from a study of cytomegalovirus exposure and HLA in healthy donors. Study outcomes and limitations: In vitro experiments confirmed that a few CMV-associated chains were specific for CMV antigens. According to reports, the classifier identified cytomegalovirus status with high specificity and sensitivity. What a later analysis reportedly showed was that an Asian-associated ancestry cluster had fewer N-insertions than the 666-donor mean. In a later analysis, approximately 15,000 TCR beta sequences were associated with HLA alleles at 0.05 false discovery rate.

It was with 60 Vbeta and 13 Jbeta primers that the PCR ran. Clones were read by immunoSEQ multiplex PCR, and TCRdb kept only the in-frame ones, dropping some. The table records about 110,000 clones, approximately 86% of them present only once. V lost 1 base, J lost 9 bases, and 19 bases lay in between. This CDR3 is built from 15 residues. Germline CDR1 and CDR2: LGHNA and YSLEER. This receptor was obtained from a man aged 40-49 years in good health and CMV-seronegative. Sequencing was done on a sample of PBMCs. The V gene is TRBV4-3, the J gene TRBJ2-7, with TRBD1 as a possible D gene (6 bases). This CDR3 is CASSQAPSQGLPQYF. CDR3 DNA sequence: TGCGCCAGCAGCCAAGCCCCCTCTCAGGGGCTCCCGCAGTACTTC.